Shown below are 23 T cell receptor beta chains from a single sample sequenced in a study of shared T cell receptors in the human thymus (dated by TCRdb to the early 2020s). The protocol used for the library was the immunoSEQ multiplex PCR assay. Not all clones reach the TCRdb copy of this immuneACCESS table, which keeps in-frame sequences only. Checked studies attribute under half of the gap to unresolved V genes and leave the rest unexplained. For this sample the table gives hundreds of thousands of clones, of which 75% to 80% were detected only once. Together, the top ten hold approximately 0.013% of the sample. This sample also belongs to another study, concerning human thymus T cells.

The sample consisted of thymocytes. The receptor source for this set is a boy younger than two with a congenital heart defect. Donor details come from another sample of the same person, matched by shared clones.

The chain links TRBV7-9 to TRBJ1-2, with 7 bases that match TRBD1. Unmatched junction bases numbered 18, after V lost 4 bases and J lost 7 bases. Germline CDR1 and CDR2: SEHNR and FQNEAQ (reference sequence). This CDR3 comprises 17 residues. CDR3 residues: CASSSGPFWQGDAGYTF. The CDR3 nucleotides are TGTGCCAGCAGCTCCGGGCCTTTCTGGCAGGGGGACGCTGGCTACACCTTC.

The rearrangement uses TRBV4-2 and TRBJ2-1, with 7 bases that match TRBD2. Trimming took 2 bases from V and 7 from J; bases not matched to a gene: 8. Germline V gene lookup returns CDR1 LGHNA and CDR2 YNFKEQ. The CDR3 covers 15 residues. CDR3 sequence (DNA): TGTGCCAGCAGCCAAACCGGACTAGGACTAAATGAGCAGTTCTTC. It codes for CASSQTGLGLNEQFF.

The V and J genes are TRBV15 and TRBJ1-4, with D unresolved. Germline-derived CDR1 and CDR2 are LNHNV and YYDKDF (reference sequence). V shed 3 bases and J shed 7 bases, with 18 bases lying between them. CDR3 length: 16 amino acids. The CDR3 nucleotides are TGTGCCACCAGCAGCTCCCCGGGAAGATGTACTGAAAAACTGTTTTTT. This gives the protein CATSSSPGRCTEKLFF.

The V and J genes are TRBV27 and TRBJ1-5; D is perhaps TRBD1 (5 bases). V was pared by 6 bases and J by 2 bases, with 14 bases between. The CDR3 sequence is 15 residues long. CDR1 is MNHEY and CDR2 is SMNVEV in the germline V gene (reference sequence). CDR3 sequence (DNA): TGTGCCAGCAGACTCGGGGGGGTAGGCAATCAGCCCCAGCATTTT. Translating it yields CASRLGGVGNQPQHF.

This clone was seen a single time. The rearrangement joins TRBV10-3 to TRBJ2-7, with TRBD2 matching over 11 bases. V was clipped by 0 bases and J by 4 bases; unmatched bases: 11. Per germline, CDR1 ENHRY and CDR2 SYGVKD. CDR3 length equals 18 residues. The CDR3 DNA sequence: TGTGCCATCAGTGAGTCGGGACCAAGACTAGCGGGATTTTACGAGCAGTACTTC. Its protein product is CAISESGPRLAGFYEQYF.

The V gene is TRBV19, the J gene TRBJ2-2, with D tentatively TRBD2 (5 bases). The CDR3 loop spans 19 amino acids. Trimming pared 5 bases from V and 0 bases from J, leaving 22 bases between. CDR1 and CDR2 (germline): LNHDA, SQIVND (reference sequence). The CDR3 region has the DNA TGTGCCAGTAGTTCCCGAACGAGACCGACTATAGCGAACACCGGGGAGCTGTTTTTT. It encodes CASSSRTRPTIANTGELFF.

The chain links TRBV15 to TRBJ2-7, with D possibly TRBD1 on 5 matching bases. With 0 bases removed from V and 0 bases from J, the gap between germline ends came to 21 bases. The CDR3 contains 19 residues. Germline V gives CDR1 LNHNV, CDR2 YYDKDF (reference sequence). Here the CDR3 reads CATSRDIRGQVNDSYEQYF. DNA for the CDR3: TGTGCCACCAGCAGAGATATAAGGGGCCAAGTCAATGACTCCTACGAGCAGTACTTC.

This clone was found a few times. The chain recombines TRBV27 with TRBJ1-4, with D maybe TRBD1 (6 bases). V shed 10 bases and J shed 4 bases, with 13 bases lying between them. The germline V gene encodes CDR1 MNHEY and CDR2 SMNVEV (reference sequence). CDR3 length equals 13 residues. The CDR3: CATGGRLNEKLFF. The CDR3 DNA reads TGTGCCACCGGGGGGCGGCTTAATGAAAAACTGTTTTTT.

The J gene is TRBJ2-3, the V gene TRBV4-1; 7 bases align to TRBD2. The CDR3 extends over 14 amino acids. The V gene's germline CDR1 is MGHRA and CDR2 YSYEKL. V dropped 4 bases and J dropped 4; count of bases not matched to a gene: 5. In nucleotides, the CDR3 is TGCGCCAGCAGCCTGGCCGGGGGGTCAGATACGCAGTATTTT. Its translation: CASSLAGGSDTQYF.

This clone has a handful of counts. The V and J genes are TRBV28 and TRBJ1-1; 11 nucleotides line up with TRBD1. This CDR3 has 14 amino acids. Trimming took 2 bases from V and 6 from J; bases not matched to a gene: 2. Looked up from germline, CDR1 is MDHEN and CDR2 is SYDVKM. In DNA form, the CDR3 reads TGTGCCAGCAGTTTAAAGGGACAGGGGGCTGAAGCTTTCTTT. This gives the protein CASSLKGQGAEAFF.

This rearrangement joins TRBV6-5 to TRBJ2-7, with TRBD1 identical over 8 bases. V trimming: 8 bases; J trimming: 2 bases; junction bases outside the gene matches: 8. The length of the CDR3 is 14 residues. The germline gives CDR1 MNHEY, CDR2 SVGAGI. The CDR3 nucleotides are TGTGCCAGCTGCACTCGGACAGGGCCCTACGAGCAGTACTTC. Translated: CASCTRTGPYEQYF.

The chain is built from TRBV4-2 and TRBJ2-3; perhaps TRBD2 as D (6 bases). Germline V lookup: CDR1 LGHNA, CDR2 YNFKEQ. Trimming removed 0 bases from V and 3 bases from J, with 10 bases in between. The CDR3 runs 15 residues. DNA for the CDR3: TGTGCCAGCAGCCAAGATCCACGGGAGACAGATACGCAGTATTTT. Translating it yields CASSQDPRETDTQYF.

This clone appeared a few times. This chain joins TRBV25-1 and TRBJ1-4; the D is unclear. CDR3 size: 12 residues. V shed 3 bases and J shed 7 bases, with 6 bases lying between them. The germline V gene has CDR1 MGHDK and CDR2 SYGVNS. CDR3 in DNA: TGTGCCAGCAGTGACTTTTCTGAAAAACTGTTTTTT. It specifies CASSDFSEKLFF.

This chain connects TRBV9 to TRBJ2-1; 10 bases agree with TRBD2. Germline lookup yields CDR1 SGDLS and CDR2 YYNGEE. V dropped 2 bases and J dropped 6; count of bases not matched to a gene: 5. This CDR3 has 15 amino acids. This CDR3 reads CASSVSGTSANEQFF. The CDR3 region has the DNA TGTGCCAGCAGCGTCTCCGGGACTAGCGCCAATGAGCAGTTCTTC.

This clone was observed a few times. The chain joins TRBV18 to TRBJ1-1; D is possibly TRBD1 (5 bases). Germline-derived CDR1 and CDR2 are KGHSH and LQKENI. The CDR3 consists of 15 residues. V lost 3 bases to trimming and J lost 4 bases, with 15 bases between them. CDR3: CASSPGGLRSTEAFF. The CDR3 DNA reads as TGTGCCAGCTCACCGGGGGGGTTGAGAAGCACTGAAGCTTTCTTT.

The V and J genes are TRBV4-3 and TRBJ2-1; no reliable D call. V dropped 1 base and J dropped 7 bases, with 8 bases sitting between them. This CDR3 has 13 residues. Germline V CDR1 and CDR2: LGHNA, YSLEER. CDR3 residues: CASSQGRSNEQFF. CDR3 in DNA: TGCGCCAGCAGCCAAGGCAGATCGAATGAGCAGTTCTTC.

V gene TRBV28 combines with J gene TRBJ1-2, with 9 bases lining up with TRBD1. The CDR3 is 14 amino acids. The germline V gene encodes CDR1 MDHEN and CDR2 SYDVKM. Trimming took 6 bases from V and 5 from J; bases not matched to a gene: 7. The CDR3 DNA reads TGTGCCAGCAGGGAAAACAGGGGGCCGTATGGCTACACCTTC. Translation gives CASRENRGPYGYTF.

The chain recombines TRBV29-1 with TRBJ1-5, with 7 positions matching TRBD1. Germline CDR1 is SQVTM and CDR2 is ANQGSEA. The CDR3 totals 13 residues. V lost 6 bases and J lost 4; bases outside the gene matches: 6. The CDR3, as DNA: TGCAGCGTCTCGGGACAGTCTAATCAGCCCCAGCATTTT. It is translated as CSVSGQSNQPQHF. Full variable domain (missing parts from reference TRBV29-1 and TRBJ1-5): SAVISQKPSRDICQRGTSLTIQCQVDSQVTMMFWYRQQPGQSLTLIATANQGSEATYESGFVIDKFPISRPNLTFSTLTVSNMSPEDSSIYLCSVSGQSNQPQHFGDGTRLSIL.

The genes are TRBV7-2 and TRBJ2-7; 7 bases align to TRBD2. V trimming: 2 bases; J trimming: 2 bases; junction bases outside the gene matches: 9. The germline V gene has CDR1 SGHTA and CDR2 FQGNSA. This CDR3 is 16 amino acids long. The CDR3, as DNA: TGTGCCAGCAGCTTACTCCGCGGGAGTCACCCCTACGAGCAGTACTTC. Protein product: CASSLLRGSHPYEQYF.

The CDR3 DNA follows: TGTGCCAGCAGCTCTCGGGAGTTTGAGACCCAGTACTTC. Translation: CASSSREFETQYF. The rearrangement uses TRBV7-9 and TRBJ2-5; the D gene is possibly TRBD2 (6 bases). V was cut by 4 bases and J by 5 bases, with 11 bases left in between. CDR1 and CDR2 from the germline V gene are SEHNR and FQNEAQ (reference sequence). The CDR3 length is 13 residues.

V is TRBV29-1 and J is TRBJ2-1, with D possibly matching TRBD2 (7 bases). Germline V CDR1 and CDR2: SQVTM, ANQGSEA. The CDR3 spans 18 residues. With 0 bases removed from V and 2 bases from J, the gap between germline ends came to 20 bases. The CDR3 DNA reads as TGCAGCGTTGAAGATCTGTCCGGGACACTAGCGACCTACAATGAGCAGTTCTTC. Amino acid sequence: CSVEDLSGTLATYNEQFF.

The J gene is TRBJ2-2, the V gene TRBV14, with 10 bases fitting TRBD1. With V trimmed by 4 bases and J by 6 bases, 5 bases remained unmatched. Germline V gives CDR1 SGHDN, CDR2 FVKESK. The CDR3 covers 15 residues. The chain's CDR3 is CASSRGQGRAGELFF. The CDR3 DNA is TGTGCCAGCAGCCGGGGACAGGGGAGGGCCGGGGAGCTGTTTTTT. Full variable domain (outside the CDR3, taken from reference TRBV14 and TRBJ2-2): EAGVTQFPSHSVIEKGQTVTLRCDPISGHDNLYWYRRVMGKEIKFLLHFVKESKQDESGMPNNRFLAERTGGTYSTLKVQPAELEDSGVYFCASSRGQGRAGELFFGEGSRLTVL.

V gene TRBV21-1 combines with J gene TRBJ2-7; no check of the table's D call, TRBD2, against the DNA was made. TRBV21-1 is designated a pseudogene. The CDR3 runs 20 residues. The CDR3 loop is CASSKVCSLGYIGGPYEQYF. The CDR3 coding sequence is TGTGCCAGCAGCAAAGTCTGCAGCCTTGGTTACATAGGAGGGCCCTACGAGCAGTACTTC.